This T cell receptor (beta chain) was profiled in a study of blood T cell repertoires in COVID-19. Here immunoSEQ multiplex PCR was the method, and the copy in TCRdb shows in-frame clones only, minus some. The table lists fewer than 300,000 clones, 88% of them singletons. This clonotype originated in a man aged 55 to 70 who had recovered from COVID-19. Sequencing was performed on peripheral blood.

CDR3 sequence (DNA): TGTGCCAGTAGTCGGGGGACAGGGTGGTATGAGCAGTTCTTC. It yields the protein CASSRGTGWYEQFF. The V call is TRBV19, the J call TRBJ2-1, with TRBD1 matching over 9 bases. This CDR3 region has 14 residues. With 5 bases clipped from V and 8 bases from J, the junction kept 7 bases outside the gene matches. Germline V lookup: CDR1 LNHDA, CDR2 SQIVND (reference sequence).